This TCR beta chain appears in the sequencing data of a study of blood T cell repertoires in COVID-19. Study information: Donors in the United States, Italy and Spain gave samples during acute or convalescent COVID-19. Nucleic acid was either cDNA or gDNA, and it came from T cells, B-cell-depleted T cells, or PBMCs.

Authors' processing steps: Amplifying reference gene primers gave estimates of nucleated cell counts. Clones were read by immunoSEQ multiplex PCR, and TCRdb kept only the in-frame ones, dropping some. V and J calls plus clone size are reproduced from that table; the DNA served to infer D and trimming. The sample lists about 200,000 clones; roughly 90% were seen once. Trimming shortened V by 0 bases and J by 4 bases, and 12 bases separated the two germline ends. Germline CDR1 is MNHNY and CDR2 is SVGAGI (reference sequence). The CDR3 length is 15 residues. The clonotype was recovered from a man aged 55-75 years who had recovered from COVID-19. The V gene is TRBV6-6, the J gene TRBJ2-5; D remains ambiguous. Sequenced sample: peripheral blood. The DNA for the CDR3 is TGTGCCAGCAGTTACTCCTCAAGTGAGAGAGAGACCCAGTACTTC. Translation gives CASSYSSSERETQYF.